The text below deals with one TCR beta chain. Authors' methods: Estimation of nucleated cell counts relied on the amplification of reference gene primers. Produced via immunoSEQ multiplex PCR; TCRdb's table is partial and in-frame only. Clonal size and the V and J genes are those of that table, whereas D and trimming came from the DNA. The table records around 200,000 clones, about four fifths of them present only once. The CDR3 is made up of 15 amino acids. The V gene end was trimmed by 6 bases and the J gene end by 7 bases; junction bases not matched to a gene: 10. The germline V gene has CDR1 LNHDA and CDR2 SQIVND (reference sequence). The source of the sample is a study of blood T cell repertoires in COVID-19. Study summary: The United States, Italy and Spain provided the acute and convalescent COVID-19 samples. Sample material is recorded as cDNA or gDNA derived from T cells, B-cell-depleted T cells, or PBMCs.

The sequence derives from a middle-aged man with active or convalescent COVID-19. The chain has TRBV19 and TRBJ1-5; TRBD1 agrees at 9 bases. Sequences were obtained from peripheral blood. CDR3 sequence reads: CASRGTGRERQPQHF. CDR3 DNA sequence: TGTGCCAGTAGGGGGACAGGGAGGGAGCGACAGCCCCAGCATTTT.